Presented here are 18 T cell receptor beta chains from one specimen sequenced in a study of blood T cell repertoires in COVID-19. Clones were read by immunoSEQ multiplex PCR, and TCRdb kept only the in-frame ones, dropping some. The sample lists over 75,000 clones; more than 65% were seen once. The sample comprised peripheral blood. The receptors derive from a human donor in a cohort sampled during active COVID-19.

The chain has TRBV2 and TRBJ2-7; TRBD1 agrees at 8 bases. Germline values: CDR1 SNHLY, CDR2 FYNNEI. CDR3 size: 13 residues. Losses at the gene ends were 7 bases for V and 7 bases for J; bases not matched to a gene: 9. CDR3: CASNSQGAREQYF. In nucleotides, the CDR3 is TGTGCCAGCAACTCTCAGGGGGCGCGTGAGCAGTACTTC.

V and J are TRBV5-1 and TRBJ1-1; D gene unclear. The V and J ends lost 5 bases and 4 bases respectively, with 9 bases between them. The CDR3 is 12 residues long. Germline CDR1 and CDR2: SGHRS and YFSETQ. In DNA, the CDR3 is TGCGCCAGCAGGAGGGAGGGCACTGAAGCTTTCTTT. It specifies CASRREGTEAFF.

The chain employs TRBV18 and TRBJ2-3, with D possibly TRBD1 on 6 matching bases. CDR1 is KGHSH and CDR2 is LQKENI in the germline V gene. This CDR3 comprises 16 residues. V was cut by 4 bases and J by 0 bases, with 14 bases left in between. DNA of the CDR3: TGTGCCAGCTCACAACAGGGTACTCAAAGCACAGATACGCAGTATTTT. This encodes CASSQQGTQSTDTQYF.

CDR3 loop: CASSTGQEQFF. The DNA for the CDR3 is TGTGCCAGCAGCACCGGACAGGAGCAGTTCTTC. The chain couples TRBV3-1 (or the pseudogene TRBV3-2) to TRBJ2-1; TRBD1 is a possible D gene (6 bases). The CDR3 extends over 11 amino acids. Germline-derived CDR1 and CDR2 are LGHDT and YNNKEL (reference sequence). Trimming shortened V by 5 bases and J by 10 bases, and 9 bases separated the two germline ends.

The J gene is TRBJ2-5, the V gene TRBV5-8; 8 bases are shared with TRBD2. V lost 5 bases, J lost 2 bases, and 8 bases stayed unmatched. This CDR3 region has 15 residues. Germline values: CDR1 SGHTS, CDR2 YDEGEE. In DNA form, the CDR3 reads TGTGCCAGCAGTTCTTTCGGGGGGGGACAAGAGACCCAGTACTTC. Protein sequence: CASSSFGGGQETQYF. The entire variable domain, with the rest obtained from reference TRBV5-8 and TRBJ2-5, is as follows: EAGVTQSPTHLIKTRGQQATLRCSPISGHTSVYWYQQALGLGLQFLLWYDEGEERNRGNFPPRFSGRQFPNYSSELNVNALELEDSALYLCASSSFGGGQETQYFGPGTRLLVL.

V and J are TRBV6-5 and TRBJ2-5; the match to TRBD2 covers 9 bases. V lost 7 bases, J lost 2 bases, and 8 bases stayed unmatched. CDR1 is MNHEY, CDR2 SVGAGI, per germline. The CDR3 totals 15 residues. The CDR3 DNA reads TGTGCCAGCACTTCTGGCGGGGGGGTTCAAGAGACCCAGTACTTC. Translation: CASTSGGGVQETQYF.

Ten or more counts support this clone. Written as DNA, the CDR3 is TGTGCCAGTACGGGACAGTCGAACACCATATATTTT. It specifies CASTGQSNTIYF. V usage is TRBV2 and J usage is TRBJ1-3, with TRBD1 matching over 7 bases. The CDR3 is 12 residues long. In germline, CDR1 is SNHLY, CDR2 FYNNEI. V lost 9 bases, J lost 7 bases, and 6 bases stayed unmatched.

The CDR3 sequence is CASRAAATGEDGYTF. As DNA, the CDR3 is TGCGCCAGCAGGGCCGCCGCGACAGGGGAGGATGGCTACACCTTC. This chain connects TRBV5-1 to TRBJ1-2, with 8 bases matching TRBD1. CDR1 is SGHRS, CDR2 YFSETQ, per germline. The junction had 12 bases not matched to a gene; V was cut back by 5 bases and J by 6 bases. The CDR3 covers 15 residues. The full variable domain, its missing parts supplied by reference TRBV5-1 and TRBJ1-2, is KAGVTQTPRYLIKTRGQQVTLSCSPISGHRSVSWYQQTPGQGLQFLFEYFSETQRNKGNFPGRFSGRQFSNSRSEMNVSTLELGDSALYLCASRAAATGEDGYTFGSGTRLTVV.

A few counts support this clone. V usage is TRBV20-1 and J usage is TRBJ2-1; D not resolved. V lost 3 bases to trimming and J lost 8 bases, with 23 bases between them. The length of the CDR3 is 16 residues. Per germline, CDR1 DFQATT and CDR2 SNEGSKA (reference sequence). The DNA for the CDR3 is TGCAGTGCTAGTTTGCCTAGAAGCGTTGTAGGCTATGAGCAGTTCTTC. Residues: CSASLPRSVVGYEQFF.

The chain is built from TRBV2 and TRBJ2-2; 10 bases line up with TRBD2. CDR3 length: 16 residues. Trimming took 5 bases from V and 6 from J; bases not matched to a gene: 9. The germline CDR1 and CDR2 sequences are SNHLY and FYNNEI. CDR3 nucleotides: TGTGCCAGCAGTCGGTCAGCGGGAGGGCCGGCCGGGGAGCTGTTTTTT. This codes for CASSRSAGGPAGELFF.

This clone appeared a few times. The chain combines TRBV4-1 with TRBJ1-1, with TRBD1 as a possible D gene (6 bases). The CDR3 consists of 15 residues. Germline assignment: CDR1 MGHRA and CDR2 YSYEKL. The ends were cut back, 4 bases at V and 1 base at J, with 13 bases in the middle. The CDR3 region has the DNA TGCGCCAGCAGCCTAACCGGGACATCGAACACTGAAGCTTTCTTT. Its protein product is CASSLTGTSNTEAFF.

The chain is built from TRBV11-3 and TRBJ2-3; D possibly corresponds to TRBD2 (5 bases). Germline V gives CDR1 SGHNT, CDR2 YENEEA. The CDR3 spans 14 residues. V lost 5 bases and J 0 bases, leaving 9 bases between the germline ends. CDR3 in amino acids: CASSATTSTDTQYF. The CDR3 DNA reads as TGTGCCAGCAGCGCGACTACTAGCACAGATACGCAGTATTTT.

The rearrangement uses TRBV27 and TRBJ2-5; tentative D call: TRBD1 (5 bases). CDR1 and CDR2 from the germline V gene are MNHEY and SMNVEV (reference sequence). There are 12 residues in the CDR3. The V end lost 7 bases, the J end lost 4 bases, and 10 bases lay between the germline ends. Written as DNA, the CDR3 is TGTGCCAGCATGAATAGGGGAGAGACCCAGTACTTC. As protein: CASMNRGETQYF.

The CDR3 loop reads CASSQEGMGGGSYNSPLHF. In nucleotides, the CDR3 is TGCGCCAGCAGCCAAGAAGGGATGGGAGGGGGCTCCTATAATTCACCCCTCCACTTT. The gene calls are TRBV4-1 and TRBJ1-6; perhaps TRBD1 as D (6 bases). The CDR3 covers 19 residues. V dropped 0 bases and J dropped 0 bases, with 15 bases sitting between them. Germline V gives CDR1 MGHRA, CDR2 YSYEKL.

The V and J genes are TRBV4-2 and TRBJ2-2; 9 nucleotides align to TRBD2. V gave up 4 bases and J gave up 7 bases; unmatched junction bases: 10. Germline V gene data show CDR1 as LGHNA and CDR2 as YNFKEQ. There are 16 residues in the CDR3. Here the CDR3 reads CASSLTAGGVGGELFF. In DNA, the CDR3 is TGTGCCAGCAGCCTGACGGCGGGGGGGGTAGGCGGGGAGCTGTTTTTT.

This chain links TRBV5-1 with TRBJ2-1, with D possibly TRBD2 on 6 matching bases. CDR3 length equals 13 residues. Germline CDR1 reads SGHRS; CDR2 reads YFSETQ. V dropped 4 bases and J dropped 8 bases, with 13 bases sitting between them. Here the CDR3 reads CASSAYGGDEQFF. In DNA form, the CDR3 reads TGCGCCAGCAGCGCCTACGGCGGGGATGAGCAGTTCTTC.

The chain combines TRBV10-3 with TRBJ2-1, with TRBD2 matching over 11 bases. J lost 9 bases, V lost 2 bases, and 9 bases had no gene match. CDR1 ENHRY and CDR2 SYGVKD come from the germline V gene. There are 16 residues in the CDR3. The CDR3 spells CAISEGTSGRLGEQFF. Written as DNA, the CDR3 is TGTGCCATCAGTGAGGGCACTAGCGGGAGACTTGGTGAGCAGTTCTTC.

This clone was seen a few times. The V gene is TRBV7-3, the J gene TRBJ2-7, with 7 bases aligning to TRBD2. Trimming took 5 bases from V and 5 from J; bases not matched to a gene: 9. The CDR3 length is 14 residues. CDR1 and CDR2 (germline): SGHTA, FQGTGA. This CDR3 is CASSPGGSDHEQYF. The DNA for the CDR3 is TGTGCCAGCAGCCCCGGGGGGTCGGATCACGAGCAGTACTTC.